This T cell receptor (beta chain) is drawn from a study of blood T cell repertoires in COVID-19. Across the study: Acute and convalescent COVID-19 samples came from the United States, Italy and Spain. In each case, the material was cDNA or gDNA derived from T cells, B-cell-depleted T cells, or PBMCs.

V gave up 2 bases and J gave up 3 bases, with 19 bases separating them. The CDR3 consists of 18 residues. Germline CDR1 and CDR2: SGHVS and FQNEAQ. Using immunoSEQ multiplex PCR, the repertoire was profiled, and TCRdb retains in-frame clones only, with some absent. There are under 200,000 clones in the sample; approximately 83% occur only once, and about 2.7% lies in the top ten. The TCR originated in a human donor with acute or convalescent COVID-19. The donor label of this sample is uncertain. The chain carries TRBV7-8 and TRBJ1-4; no definite D call. The specimen sequenced was peripheral blood. Written as DNA, the CDR3 is TGTGCCAGCAGCTTAAGGATTAACCGGGATGTGGCTAATGAAAAACTGTTTTTT. This translates into CASSLRINRDVANEKLFF.